Following are 30 T cell receptor beta chains from one sample sequenced in a study of T-cell memory formation after mild COVID-19. Via MiXCR, TCRdb re-called the 5' RACE reads, giving one row per CDR3 protein. The sample yields under 150,000 distinct CDR3 sequences, roughly 20% seen once. Sequencing was performed on PBMCs or a T cell subset sorted from them (not recorded which). Receptors originate from a man aged 18 to 30 who had mild COVID-19 (a few samples of this study predate the infection). Cell type and time point are not known.

This clonotype was found a few times. The chain carries TRBV24-1 and TRBJ2-1, with 9 nucleotides matching TRBD2. V trimming: 1 base; J trimming: 5 bases; junction bases outside the gene matches: 5. The CDR3 is made up of 16 amino acids. The germline V gene encodes CDR1 KGHDR and CDR2 SFDVKD. CDR3 DNA: TGTGCCACCAGTGATTTACCGCGGGGGGGGGACAATGAGCAGTTCTTC. It encodes CATSDLPRGGDNEQFF.

This clonotype was detected a few times. The rearrangement uses TRBV6-2 or TRBV6-3 and TRBJ2-3, with D unclear. V was clipped by 6 bases and J by 7 bases, with 8 bases between them. CDR3 length: 11 amino acids. CDR1 is MNHEY, CDR2 SVGEGT, per germline. In DNA, the CDR3 is TGTGCCAGCAGGATTAGCCATACGCAGTATTTT. Its protein is CASRISHTQYF.

This chain joins TRBV6-2 or TRBV6-3 and TRBJ2-2; perhaps TRBD1 as D (5 bases). The length of the CDR3 is 17 residues. From germline, CDR1 is MNHEY and CDR2 SVGEGT. The V and J ends lost 6 bases and 0 bases respectively, with 17 bases between them. The CDR3 DNA reads as TGTGCCAGCAGCTCTCCCGACCGGACAACGAACACCGGGGAGCTGTTTTTT. Amino acid sequence: CASSSPDRTTNTGELFF.

The chain carries TRBV6-2 or TRBV6-3 and TRBJ2-3; TRBD2 matches at 16 bases. The CDR3 runs 18 residues. Per germline, CDR1 MNHEY and CDR2 SVGEGT. The trim removed 0 bases at V and 4 bases at J, leaving 4 bases unmatched. CDR3 coding DNA: TGTGCCAGCAGTTACTCTGGGACTAGCGGGGGGGCGGCAGATACGCAGTATTTT. Translating gives CASSYSGTSGGAADTQYF.

In its sample, this clonotype was seen a few times. The chain joins TRBV5-1 to TRBJ2-1; 12 bases agree with TRBD2. Germline V gives CDR1 SGHRS, CDR2 YFSETQ. Losses at the gene ends were 6 bases for V and 4 bases for J; bases not matched to a gene: 11. The CDR3 spans 17 residues. The CDR3 DNA sequence: TGCGCCAGCACCTTAACCGAAGGACTAGCGGGGTACAATGAGCAGTTCTTC. This gives the protein CASTLTEGLAGYNEQFF.

The rearrangement uses TRBV12-5 and TRBJ2-1; D may correspond to TRBD1 or TRBD2 (5 bases each). CDR3 length: 13 residues. The ends were cut back, 0 bases at V and 11 bases at J, with 11 bases in the middle. Germline CDR1 is LGHNT and CDR2 is FRNRAP. The CDR3: CASGLVIRGKQFF. Written as DNA, the CDR3 is TGTGCTAGTGGTTTGGTAATTCGGGGCAAGCAGTTCTTC.

The chain uses TRBV4-1 and TRBJ1-2; 10 bases line up with TRBD1. CDR1 and CDR2 from the germline V gene are MGHRA and YSYEKL. This CDR3 spans 15 amino acids. Trimming cost V 2 bases and J 6 bases; bases outside gene matches: 6. The CDR3 DNA sequence: TGCGCCAGCAGCCAAACTTCGACAGGGGGCAATGGCTACACCTTC. Translation gives CASSQTSTGGNGYTF.

This clonotype has just a few counts. The rearrangement joins TRBV4-3 to TRBJ2-1; D may match TRBD1 or TRBD2 (6 bases each). This CDR3 has 18 amino acids. V was clipped by 0 bases and J by 4 bases, with 19 bases between them. Germline-derived CDR1 and CDR2 are LGHNA and YSLEER. This CDR3 reads CASSQDETPQGRYNEQFF. CDR3 DNA sequence: TGCGCCAGCAGCCAAGATGAGACCCCGCAGGGGAGGTACAATGAGCAGTTCTTC.

The genes are TRBV6-5 and TRBJ2-5, with TRBD2 identical over 11 bases. This CDR3 contains 15 residues. Looked up from germline, CDR1 is MNHEY and CDR2 is SVGAGI. V dropped 5 bases and J dropped 5; count of bases not matched to a gene: 7. For the CDR3, the DNA is TGTGCCAGCAGTCGACTAGCGGGGCTAGGGGAGACCCAGTACTTC. Amino acids: CASSRLAGLGETQYF.

The J gene is TRBJ2-5, the V gene TRBV6-6; 10 positions agree with TRBD2. The CDR3 length is 16 residues. CDR1 MNHNY and CDR2 SVGAGI come from the germline V gene (reference sequence). V lost 10 bases and J lost 5; bases outside the gene matches: 16. The CDR3 loop is CATLEIIAGGRETQYF. The CDR3 nucleotides are TGTGCCACCCTGGAGATTATAGCGGGGGGACGCGAGACCCAGTACTTC.

V is TRBV7-6 and J is TRBJ2-1, with 9 bases that match TRBD1. Germline V gives CDR1 SGHVS, CDR2 FNYEAQ. V was clipped by 2 bases and J by 5 bases; unmatched bases: 7. The CDR3 runs 16 residues. The CDR3 nucleotides read TGTGCCAGCAGCTTATTAATATGGACAGGGGACAATGAGCAGTTCTTC. The encoded protein is CASSLLIWTGDNEQFF.

This clonotype came up a few times. The rearrangement uses TRBV5-8 and TRBJ2-7; 7 positions match TRBD1. V trimming: 2 bases; J trimming: 6 bases; junction bases outside the gene matches: 5. This CDR3 spans 13 amino acids. Germline assignment: CDR1 SGHTS and CDR2 YDEGEE. The CDR3 sequence: CASSLRGQGEQYV. The CDR3 nucleotides read TGTGCCAGCAGCTTAAGGGGGCAGGGCGAGCAGTACGTC.

In its sample, this clonotype was seen a few times. This chain joins TRBV6-5 and TRBJ1-1; the D is unclear. Trimming shortened V by 6 bases and J by 5 bases, and 10 bases separated the two germline ends. CDR1 is MNHEY and CDR2 is SVGAGI in the germline V gene. This CDR3 is built from 12 residues. CDR3 amino acids: CASSEAETEAFF. Written as DNA, the CDR3 is TGTGCCAGCAGCGAAGCCGAGACTGAAGCTTTCTTT.

The rearrangement uses TRBV7-7 and TRBJ1-1; no clear D gene. Germline V gene data show CDR1 as SSHAT and CDR2 as FNYEAQ (reference sequence). V was pared by 0 bases and J by 4 bases, with 6 bases between. The CDR3 loop spans 13 amino acids. The CDR3 bases are TGTGCCAGCAGCTTAGCTTTGAGCACTGAAGCTTTCTTT. The encoded protein is CASSLALSTEAFF.

The chain couples TRBV4-1 to TRBJ2-7; either TRBD1 or TRBD2 may fit D (5 bases each). CDR3 length: 15 amino acids. V was trimmed by 4 bases and J by 1 base, leaving 14 bases between them. Germline-derived CDR1 and CDR2 are MGHRA and YSYEKL. The DNA of the CDR3 is TGCGCCAGCAGCCGACCGGGACGTCTATCCTACGAGCAGTACTTC. This encodes CASSRPGRLSYEQYF.

This chain connects TRBV4-1 to TRBJ1-5; D is possibly TRBD1 (5 bases). Trimming took 1 base from V and 3 from J, leaving 10 bases between them. Germline CDR1 MGHRA, CDR2 YSYEKL. The CDR3 totals 15 residues. CDR3: CASSQAAGLNQPQHF. In DNA form, the CDR3 reads TGCGCCAGCAGCCAAGCGGCAGGGCTCAATCAGCCCCAGCATTTT.

This clonotype was picked up a small number of times. The chain is built from TRBV4-2 and TRBJ2-1; no clear D gene. Germline V gives CDR1 LGHNA, CDR2 YNFKEQ. Deletions cut 4 bases from V and 8 bases from J, with 12 bases between. The CDR3 is 13 amino acids. The CDR3 protein is CASSLELIDEQFF. The CDR3 coding sequence is TGTGCCAGCAGCCTGGAGCTGATAGATGAGCAGTTCTTC.

This clonotype was seen a handful of times. The rearrangement uses TRBV6-5 and TRBJ1-2, with D maybe TRBD1 (6 bases). The CDR3 is made up of 13 amino acids. V lost 5 bases and J 7 bases, leaving 14 bases between the germline ends. Germline CDR1 and CDR2: MNHEY and SVGAGI. CDR3 amino acids: CASSERLRGGYTF. CDR3 DNA: TGTGCCAGCAGTGAAAGGCTCAGGGGTGGCTACACCTTC.

This clonotype was seen a handful of times. The rearrangement links TRBV4-3 to TRBJ1-2; 9 bases are shared with TRBD1. CDR1 LGHNA and CDR2 YSLEER come from the germline V gene. Trimming took 0 bases from V and 4 from J; bases not matched to a gene: 9. The CDR3 is made up of 17 amino acids. The CDR3 DNA follows: TGCGCCAGCAGCCAAGATGGGACAGGGAGGACTAGCTATGGCTACACCTTC. Its protein product is CASSQDGTGRTSYGYTF.

The gene calls are TRBV7-9 and TRBJ1-2; possible D gene TRBD1, 5 bases. Germline loops: CDR1 SEHNR, CDR2 FQNEAQ (reference sequence). The V and J ends lost 3 bases and 4 bases respectively, with 15 bases between them. CDR3 length equals 15 residues. As DNA, the CDR3 is TGTGCCAGCAGCTTTCCTATGGGGCTCGGCTATGGCTACACCTTC. This gives the protein CASSFPMGLGYGYTF.

The chain is built from TRBV4-3 and TRBJ2-1; the match to TRBD2 covers 8 bases. The germline V gene encodes CDR1 LGHNA and CDR2 YSLEER. The J segment lost 0 bases and the V segment lost 4 bases, leaving 5 bases of the junction unmatched. CDR3 length: 16 residues. The CDR3 here is CASSRVAGSSYNEQFF. DNA for the CDR3: TGCGCCAGCAGCCGAGTAGCGGGAAGCTCCTACAATGAGCAGTTCTTC.

The chain uses TRBV12-3 or TRBV12-4 and TRBJ2-4; 8 positions match TRBD1. The CDR3 has 15 residues. The J segment lost 4 bases and the V segment lost 4 bases, leaving 6 bases of the junction unmatched. The CDR3 region is CASSSSRTGKNIQYF. For the CDR3, the DNA is TGTGCCAGCAGTTCCTCTCGGACAGGGAAAAACATTCAGTACTTC.

The CDR3 nucleotides are TGTGCCAGCAGCACTTTGGGGCAAGCGGACAGCACAGATACGCAGTATTTT. The encoded protein is CASSTLGQADSTDTQYF. The chain carries TRBV11-2 and TRBJ2-3; D is perhaps TRBD1 or TRBD2 (5 bases each). This CDR3 is built from 17 residues. In germline, CDR1 is SGHAT, CDR2 FQNNGV. Trimming shortened V by 5 bases and J by 0 bases, and 18 bases separated the two germline ends.

The CDR3 protein is CAWSKVLAKNIQYF. The CDR3, as DNA: TGTGCCTGGAGTAAGGTACTAGCCAAAAACATTCAGTACTTC. The chain has TRBV30 and TRBJ2-4; no reliable D call. Germline CDR1 and CDR2: GTSNPN and SVGIG (reference sequence). The CDR3 has 14 residues. Deletions cut 2 bases from V and 0 bases from J, with 8 bases between.

In its sample, this clonotype was seen a few times. The chain recombines TRBV12-3 or TRBV12-4 with TRBJ2-5, with 7 positions matching TRBD2. CDR3 length: 14 amino acids. Trimming cost V 6 bases and J 5 bases; bases outside gene matches: 9. The CDR3 loop is CASRKAGPGETQYF. The CDR3 region has the DNA TGTGCCAGCAGGAAAGCGGGGCCCGGGGAGACCCAGTACTTC.

V gene TRBV21-1 combines with J gene TRBJ2-5; the table's D call, TRBD1, has no DNA check behind it. TRBV21-1 is given as a pseudogene. This CDR3 has 14 residues. CDR3 bases: TGTGCCAGCAGCGGGACAGCACCCCAAGAGACCCAGTACTTC. This encodes CASSGTAPQETQYF.

V usage is TRBV7-8 and J usage is TRBJ2-7; possibly TRBD2 for D (5 bases). This CDR3 is built from 13 residues. Germline assignment: CDR1 SGHVS and CDR2 FQNEAQ. Trimming stripped 5 bases from V and 2 bases from J, with 10 bases between. The CDR3 loop reads CASSPGIPYEQYF. The DNA for the CDR3 is TGTGCCAGCAGCCCCGGGATCCCCTACGAGCAGTACTTC.

The V and J genes are TRBV7-3 and TRBJ2-1; the match to TRBD2 covers 9 bases. Germline-derived CDR1 and CDR2 are SGHTA and FQGTGA. The CDR3 consists of 15 residues. With V trimmed by 5 bases and J by 4 bases, 6 bases remained unmatched. This chain's CDR3 is CASSQAGGRYNEQFF. The CDR3 nucleotides are TGTGCCAGCAGCCAGGCGGGGGGGCGATACAATGAGCAGTTCTTC.

The CDR3 sequence: CASSAPDRVGTDTQYF. DNA for the CDR3: TGTGCCAGCAGCGCGCCGGACAGGGTGGGCACAGATACGCAGTATTTT. The J gene is TRBJ2-3, the V gene TRBV7-6, with 8 bases lining up with TRBD1. Germline V gene data show CDR1 as SGHVS and CDR2 as FNYEAQ. CDR3 length: 16 residues. The trim removed 5 bases at V and 1 base at J, leaving 8 bases unmatched.

This clonotype was seen just once. This rearrangement joins TRBV5-1 to TRBJ2-1, with D perhaps matching TRBD1 (6 bases). The ends were cut back, 6 bases at V and 14 bases at J, with 15 bases in the middle. This CDR3 region has 11 residues. Germline loops: CDR1 SGHRS, CDR2 YFSETQ. CDR3 amino acids: CASILGGVKFF. CDR3 coding DNA: TGCGCCAGCATCCTTGGGGGCGTTAAGTTCTTC.